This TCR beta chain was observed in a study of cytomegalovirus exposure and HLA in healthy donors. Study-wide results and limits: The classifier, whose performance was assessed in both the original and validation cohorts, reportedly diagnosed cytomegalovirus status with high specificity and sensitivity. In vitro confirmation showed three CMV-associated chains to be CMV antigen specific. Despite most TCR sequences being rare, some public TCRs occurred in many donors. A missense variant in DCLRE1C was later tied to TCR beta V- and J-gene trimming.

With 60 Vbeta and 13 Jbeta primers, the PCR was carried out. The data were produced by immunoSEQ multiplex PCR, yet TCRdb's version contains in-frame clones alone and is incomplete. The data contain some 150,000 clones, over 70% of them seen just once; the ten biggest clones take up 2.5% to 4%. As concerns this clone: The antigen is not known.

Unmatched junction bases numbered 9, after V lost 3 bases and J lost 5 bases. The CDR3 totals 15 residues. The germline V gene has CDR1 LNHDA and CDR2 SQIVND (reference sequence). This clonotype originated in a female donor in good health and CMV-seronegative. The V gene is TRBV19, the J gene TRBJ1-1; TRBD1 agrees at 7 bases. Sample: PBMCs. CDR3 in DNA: TGTGCCAGTAGTATGGCGTACAGGGGTAGGACTGAAGCTTTCTTT. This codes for CASSMAYRGRTEAFF.